The next 3 T cell receptor beta chains were all read from a single sample in a study of CD8+ T cells in alopecia areata. Sample treatment: oral pan-JAK inhibitor, 5-10 mg twice daily. cDNA serving as the sequencing template came from extracted, reverse transcribed RNA. Sequencing used immunoSEQ multiplex PCR; TCRdb keeps in-frame clones, though not all of them. The data hold a few hundred thousand clones, with roughly two fifths observed a single time. Sequenced here: CD4+ T cells sorted from blood, sampled at approximately week 30, from a patient treated with tofacitinib. The receptors were gathered from a human donor with alopecia areata.

The chain is built from TRBV6-5 and TRBJ1-2, with no clear D. The V end lost 6 bases, the J end lost 7 bases, and 12 bases lay between the germline ends. Germline lookup yields CDR1 MNHEY and CDR2 SVGAGI. CDR3 length: 12 residues. The CDR3 spells CASRSSTAGYTF. DNA of the CDR3: TGTGCCAGCAGATCCTCTACCGCTGGCTACACCTTC.

V usage is TRBV19 and J usage is TRBJ1-2; 8 bases line up with TRBD1. Germline assignment: CDR1 LNHDA and CDR2 SQIVND (reference sequence). CDR3 length equals 16 residues. With 6 bases clipped from V and 0 bases from J, the junction kept 9 bases outside the gene matches. The CDR3 DNA follows: TGTGCCAGTAGGAGTGCCTTGACAGGGGCTAACTATGGCTACACCTTC. This encodes CASRSALTGANYGYTF.

This clone occurred a few times. The J gene is TRBJ2-3, the V gene TRBV29-1; a weak D match, TRBD1 (5 bases). Germline V gives CDR1 SQVTM, CDR2 ANQGSEA. The CDR3 sequence is 15 residues long. V lost 5 bases to trimming and J lost 3 bases, with 18 bases between them. The CDR3 is CSVSLGVIETDTQYF. Written as DNA, the CDR3 is TGCAGCGTTTCCCTAGGGGTAATTGAAACAGATACGCAGTATTTT.